The 8 T cell receptor beta chains below were found in one sample sequenced in a study of T cell repertoires in cytomegalovirus infection. From the reads, TCRdb called clonotypes with MiXCR, one entry per CDR3 protein. The data hold 450,000 to 650,000 distinct CDR3 sequences, with 40% observed a single time. No antigen has been assigned to these receptors. Source: cultured PBMCs, taken from culture after CMV antigen stimulation. Receptors were obtained from a human donor in good health (CMV status not recorded). Some clones in this sample may be carry-over from other donors' samples.

This clonotype was counted once. The chain is built from TRBV6-2 or TRBV6-3 and TRBJ2-5; unclear D gene. Trimming pared 4 bases from V and 5 bases from J, leaving 17 bases between. The CDR3 contains 15 residues. The germline V gene encodes CDR1 MNHEY and CDR2 SVGEGT. The CDR3 DNA reads as TGTGCCAGCAGTTTGCGGACGGAACTCAGGGAGACCCAGTACTTC. Protein sequence: CASSLRTELRETQYF.

This chain uses TRBV12-3 or TRBV12-4 with TRBJ2-1; D is unresolved. V lost 4 bases to trimming and J lost 2 bases, with 15 bases between them. The CDR3 covers 16 residues. The CDR3 is CASSWGSTQAYNEQFF. The CDR3 region has the DNA TGTGCCAGCAGTTGGGGATCGACCCAAGCCTACAATGAGCAGTTCTTC.

This chain uses TRBV7-2 with TRBJ2-7; 8 bases are shared with TRBD1. The V gene's germline CDR1 is SGHTA and CDR2 FQGNSA. The CDR3 spans 14 residues. The junction had 4 bases not matched to a gene; V was cut back by 4 bases and J by 2 bases. The DNA for the CDR3 is TGTGCCAGCAGCTCCGGGACAGGTACCTACGAGCAGTACTTC. It specifies CASSSGTGTYEQYF.

This clonotype appeared a few times. This chain uses TRBV10-3 with TRBJ1-1; 12 bases fit TRBD1. The CDR3 is 14 residues long. Germline lookup yields CDR1 ENHRY and CDR2 SYGVKD. V was pared by 3 bases and J by 10 bases, with 6 bases of the junction left unmatched. This CDR3 reads CAISEGTGGLLAFF. In DNA form, the CDR3 reads TGTGCCATCAGTGAAGGGACAGGGGGCCTATTAGCTTTCTTT.

This clonotype was observed a few times. The CDR3 spells CASSALRGGIYTEAFF. CDR3 nucleotides: TGTGCCAGCAGCGCTCTCAGAGGGGGAATTTACACTGAAGCTTTCTTT. This rearrangement joins TRBV6-5 to TRBJ1-1; D is perhaps TRBD1 (6 bases). This CDR3 is built from 16 residues. Trimming shortened V by 6 bases and J by 3 bases, and 20 bases separated the two germline ends. Germline CDR1 MNHEY, CDR2 SVGAGI.

The chain links TRBV7-6 to TRBJ1-3; possible D gene TRBD1, 5 bases. The germline gives CDR1 SGHVS, CDR2 FNYEAQ. The CDR3 runs to 14 residues. The germline V and J ends were trimmed by 2 bases and 2 bases, with 7 bases remaining between them. CDR3 DNA: TGTGCCAGCAGCTTACCAGGGACTGGAAACACCATATATTTT. Its protein product is CASSLPGTGNTIYF.

Here the CDR3 reads CASSYGQGFGETQYF. CDR3 nucleotides: TGTGCCAGCAGTTACGGGCAGGGTTTTGGAGAGACCCAGTACTTC. This sequence joins TRBV6-2 or TRBV6-3 and TRBJ2-5, with D perhaps matching TRBD1 (5 bases). Germline CDR1 is MNHEY and CDR2 is SVGEGT. V was pared by 2 bases and J by 4 bases, with 14 bases between. The CDR3 sequence is 15 residues long.

This chain uses TRBV7-2 with TRBJ2-1; D may be TRBD2 (6 bases). CDR3 length: 15 amino acids. Germline CDR1 reads SGHTA; CDR2 reads FQGNSA. V was cut by 5 bases and J by 7 bases, with 18 bases left in between. The CDR3 spells CASSPGGGVVNEQFF. DNA for the CDR3: TGTGCCAGCAGCCCAGGTGGCGGGGTCGTAAATGAGCAGTTCTTC.